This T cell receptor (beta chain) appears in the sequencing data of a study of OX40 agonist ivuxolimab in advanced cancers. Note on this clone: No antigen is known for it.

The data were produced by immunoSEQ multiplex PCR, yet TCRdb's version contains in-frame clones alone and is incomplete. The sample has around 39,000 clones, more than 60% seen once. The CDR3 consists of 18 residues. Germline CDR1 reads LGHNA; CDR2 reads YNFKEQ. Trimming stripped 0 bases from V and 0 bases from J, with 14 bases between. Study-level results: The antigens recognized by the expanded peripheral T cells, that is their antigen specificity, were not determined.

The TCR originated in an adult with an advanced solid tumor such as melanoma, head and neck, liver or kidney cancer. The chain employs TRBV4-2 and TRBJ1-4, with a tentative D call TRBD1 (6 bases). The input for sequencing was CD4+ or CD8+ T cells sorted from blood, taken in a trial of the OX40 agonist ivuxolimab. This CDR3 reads CASSQEPGHYATNEKLFF. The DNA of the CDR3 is TGTGCCAGCAGCCAAGAACCGGGACACTATGCAACTAATGAAAAACTGTTTTTT.